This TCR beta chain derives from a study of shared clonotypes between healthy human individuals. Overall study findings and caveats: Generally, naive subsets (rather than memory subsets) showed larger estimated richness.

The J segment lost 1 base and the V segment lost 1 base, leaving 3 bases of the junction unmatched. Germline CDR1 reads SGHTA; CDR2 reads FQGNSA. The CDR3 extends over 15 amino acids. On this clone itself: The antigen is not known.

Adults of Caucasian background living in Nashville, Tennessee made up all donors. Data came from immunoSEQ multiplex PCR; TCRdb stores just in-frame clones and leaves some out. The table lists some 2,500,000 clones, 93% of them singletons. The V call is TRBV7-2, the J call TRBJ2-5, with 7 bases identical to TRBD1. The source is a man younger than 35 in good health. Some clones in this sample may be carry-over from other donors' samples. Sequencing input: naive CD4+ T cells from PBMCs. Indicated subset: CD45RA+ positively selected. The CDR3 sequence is CASSLVRGTQETQYF. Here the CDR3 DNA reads TGTGCCAGCAGCTTAGTCAGGGGGACCCAAGAGACCCAGTACTTC.